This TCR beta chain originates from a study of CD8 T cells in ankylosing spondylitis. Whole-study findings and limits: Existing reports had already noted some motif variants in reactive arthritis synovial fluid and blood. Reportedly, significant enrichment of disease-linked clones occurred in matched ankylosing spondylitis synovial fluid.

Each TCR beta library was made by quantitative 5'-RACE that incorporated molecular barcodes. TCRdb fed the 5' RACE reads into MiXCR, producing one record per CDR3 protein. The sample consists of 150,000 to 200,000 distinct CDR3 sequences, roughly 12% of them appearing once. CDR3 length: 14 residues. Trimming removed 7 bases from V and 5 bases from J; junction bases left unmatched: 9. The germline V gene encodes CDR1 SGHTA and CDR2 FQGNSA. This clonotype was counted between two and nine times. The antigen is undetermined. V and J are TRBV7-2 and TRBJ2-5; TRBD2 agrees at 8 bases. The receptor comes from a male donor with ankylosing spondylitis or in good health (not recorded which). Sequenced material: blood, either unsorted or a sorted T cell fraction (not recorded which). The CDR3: CASKPGGPIETQYF. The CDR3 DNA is TGTGCCAGCAAGCCGGGGGGGCCGATTGAGACCCAGTACTTC.